A selection of T cell receptor beta chains follows, all from one sample in a study of T cells after yellow fever vaccination. Via MiXCR, TCRdb re-called the 5' RACE reads, giving one row per CDR3 protein. Among hundreds of thousands of distinct CDR3 sequences listed, around an eighth were seen once. This sample comprised PBMCs, obtained on the day of the yellow fever booster vaccination. The receptors come from a young man who received the YFV17D yellow fever vaccine. The CDR3 runs from the conserved cysteine through the conserved F or W. A D gene is named only where the DNA matches it firmly. Not every row has a clone size; where given, it reads once, few, many or a size class.

v_gene	abundance	d_gene	j_gene	CDR3aa	CDR3nt
TRBV6-6	few	-	TRBJ1-1	CASSWRGGTEAFF	TGTGCCAGCAGTTGGCGCGGAGGTACTGAAGCTTTCTTT
TRBV20-1	-	-	TRBJ2-6	CSARDSFRSGANVLTF	TGCAGTGCTAGAGACTCTTTTCGCTCTGGGGCCAACGTCCTGACTTTC
TRBV5-5	-	TRBD2	TRBJ2-5	CDSSLPQLSGGTETQYF	TGTGACAGCAGCTTGCCACAGCTTAGCGGGGGCACGGAGACCCAGTACTTC
TRBV12-5	few	TRBD1	TRBJ2-1	CASGSGQVYNEQFF	TGTGCTAGTGGTTCGGGACAGGTCTACAATGAGCAGTTCTTC
TRBV7-8	many	-	TRBJ2-1	CASSFETKRAFEQFF	TGTGCCAGCAGCTTTGAGACGAAGCGGGCCTTTGAGCAGTTCTTC
TRBV5-4	-	-	TRBJ2-3	CASSLEGGGRLGTDTQYF	TGTGCCAGCAGCTTGGAGGGGGGAGGTCGACTCGGCACAGATACGCAGTATTTT
TRBV14	-	-	TRBJ2-3	CASSQEGPGPWGSDTQYF	TGTGCCAGCAGCCAAGAAGGACCCGGACCTTGGGGCTCAGATACGCAGTATTTT
TRBV6-1	-	-	TRBJ2-1	CASSKAYRANEQFF	TGTGCCAGCAGTAAAGCTTACAGGGCAAATGAGCAGTTCTTC
TRBV7-2	once	-	TRBJ1-2	CASSRPGATPGGYTF	TGTGCCAGCAGCCGTCCGGGAGCTACTCCTGGTGGCTACACCTTC
TRBV7-9	-	-	TRBJ2-7	CASSLSAETAPYF	TGTGCCAGCAGCTTATCAGCGGAAACTGCGCCGTACTTC
TRBV3-1	-	-	TRBJ2-2	CASTPGLFNTGELFF	TGTGCCTCCACCCCTGGGCTTTTTAACACCGGGGAGCTGTTTTTT
TRBV20-1	few	-	TRBJ2-1	CSARESVYNEQFF	TGCAGTGCTAGAGAGTCAGTTTACAATGAGCAGTTCTTC
TRBV6-5	-	TRBD1	TRBJ1-6	CASTGDRAYNSPLHF	TGTGCCAGCACCGGGGACAGGGCCTATAATTCACCCCTCCACTTT
TRBV20-1	-	TRBD1	TRBJ1-4	CSASTGQALEKLFF	TGCAGTGCTAGCACCGGACAGGCACTAGAAAAACTGTTTTTT
TRBV18	-	-	TRBJ2-1	CASSPPSGRGNEQFF	TGTGCCAGCTCACCACCGTCAGGGCGAGGGAATGAGCAGTTCTTC
TRBV12-3/TRBV12-4	many	-	TRBJ2-2	CASRTTGELFF	TGTGCCAGCAGAACCACCGGGGAGCTGTTTTTT
TRBV9	few	-	TRBJ2-1	CASSVDSGRYNEQFF	TGTGCCAGCAGCGTAGATAGCGGCCGCTACAATGAGCAGTTCTTC
TRBV7-9	-	-	TRBJ2-2	CANTGNPNTGELFF	TGTGCCAACACCGGTAACCCGAACACCGGGGAGCTGTTTTTT
TRBV5-1	-	-	TRBJ2-1	CASALAGTEQFF	TGCGCCAGCGCACTAGCCGGTACGGAGCAGTTCTTC
TRBV5-1	-	-	TRBJ2-1	CASSLYSDTEQFF	TGCGCCAGCAGCTTGTACAGCGACACTGAGCAGTTCTTC
TRBV7-9	many	TRBD2	TRBJ2-1	CASSLRTSGSSYNEQFF	TGTGCCAGCAGCTTAAGGACTAGCGGGAGCTCCTACAATGAGCAGTTCTTC
TRBV5-6	many	-	TRBJ1-1	CASSLQGIEAFF	TGTGCCAGCAGCTTACAGGGAATTGAAGCTTTCTTT
TRBV20-1	many	TRBD1	TRBJ2-4	CSATRTGPSIQYF	TGCAGTGCTACCCGGACAGGGCCGAGCATTCAGTACTTC
TRBV29-1	-	-	TRBJ2-5	CSVLRTTQETQYF	TGCAGCGTTCTACGGACCACCCAAGAGACCCAGTACTTC
TRBV7-2	-	-	TRBJ2-1	CASSLLVLDEQFF	TGTGCCAGCAGCTTACTGGTCTTGGATGAGCAGTTCTTC
TRBV12-3/TRBV12-4	-	-	TRBJ1-1	CASSKSTGNTEAFF	TGTGCCAGCAGTAAATCGACAGGAAACACTGAAGCTTTCTTT
TRBV11-2	-	TRBD1	TRBJ2-2	CASSSMGQGVVGELFF	TGTGCCAGCAGCTCCATGGGACAGGGGGTTGTCGGGGAGCTGTTTTTT
TRBV12-3/TRBV12-4	many	-	TRBJ2-2	CASSFPGELFF	TGTGCCAGCAGTTTCCCCGGGGAGCTGTTTTTT
TRBV5-1	few	TRBD2	TRBJ2-1	CASSFPSGRTENEQFF	TGCGCCAGCTCCTTCCCTAGCGGGAGGACGGAAAATGAGCAGTTCTTC
TRBV6-1	-	-	TRBJ2-3	CASGRQSTDTQYF	TGTGCCAGCGGGCGGCAGTCCACAGATACGCAGTATTTT
TRBV27	-	-	TRBJ2-1	CASSPGVYNEQFF	TGTGCCAGCAGCCCCGGCGTCTACAATGAGCAGTTCTTC
TRBV20-1	few	-	TRBJ1-5	CSARDLDRNQPQHF	TGCAGTGCTAGAGATTTGGACCGTAATCAGCCCCAGCATTTT
TRBV18	few	TRBD1	TRBJ2-4	CASSPDGTVKNIQYF	TGTGCCAGCTCACCTGACGGGACAGTTAAAAACATTCAGTACTTC
TRBV12-3/TRBV12-4	-	-	TRBJ2-7	CASSFSIGTYEQYF	TGTGCCAGCAGTTTTAGTATCGGTACCTACGAGCAGTACTTC
TRBV7-3	-	-	TRBJ2-2	CASSLKSGANTGELFF	TGTGCCAGCAGCTTAAAATCTGGGGCCAACACCGGGGAGCTGTTTTTT
TRBV4-3	few	TRBD2	TRBJ2-5	CASSQRTSGAQETQYF	TGCGCCAGCAGCCAAAGGACTAGCGGGGCCCAAGAGACCCAGTACTTC
TRBV27	-	TRBD2	TRBJ2-2	CASRRAGGNTGELFF	TGTGCCTCCCGCAGAGCGGGAGGGAACACCGGGGAGCTGTTTTTT